This T cell receptor beta chain is drawn from a study of T cell responses to AZD1222 COVID-19 vaccine. This clone was seen once. Its antigen is not known. Here immunoSEQ multiplex PCR was the method, and the copy in TCRdb shows in-frame clones only, minus some. The data contain under 140,000 clones, roughly 90% of them singletons. The length of the CDR3 is 14 residues. Trimming stripped 3 bases from V and 6 bases from J, with 13 bases between. Germline-derived CDR1 and CDR2 are PRHDT and FYEKMQ (reference sequence). Overall study findings and caveats: Spike was spanned by vaccine-associated CD4 TCRs, which were dominant at 160-218 and 743-854. Among those given AZD1222, only five to seven were seropositive at baseline. The donor group comprised mostly white British people and more females; the analysis possibly underestimated clonal diversity. Reportedly, close to half of spike-specific TCRs are directed against unmutated variant regions.

The sample consisted of peripheral blood, taken 28 days after the second AZD1222 dose. This TCR was sampled from an adult who received the AZD1222 COVID-19 vaccine. The chain recombines TRBV13 with TRBJ2-3, with D tentatively TRBD1 (6 bases). The CDR3 loop reads CASSLGQIGDTQYF. DNA for the CDR3: TGTGCCAGCAGCTTGGGACAAATAGGGGATACGCAGTATTTT.